This TCR beta chain came from a study of shared clonotypes between healthy human individuals. The protocol was immunoSEQ multiplex PCR, while the TCRdb copy is restricted to in-frame clones and leaves out a portion. The sample holds fewer than 1.6 million clones, around 98.5% seen once. Germline CDR1 MDHEN, CDR2 SYDVKM. The CDR3 is made up of 12 amino acids. After removal of 7 bases from V and 7 bases from J, the junction contained 5 bases not matched to a gene. The study's findings and limits: Against clonotypes common to all four donors, non-shared ones had lower generation probabilities. Generally, estimated richness proved larger in naive subsets than it did in memory subsets.

Details on this clone: Its antigen is undetermined.

This sequence originates from a man between 25 and 39 years old in good health. The chain links TRBV28 to TRBJ2-7; TRBD2 aligns across 9 bases. The sequencing sample was made of naive CD4+ T cells sorted from blood. The subset: CD45RA+ positively selected. CDR3 protein: CASIGSGREQYF. Written as DNA, the CDR3 is TGTGCCAGCATAGGTAGCGGGAGAGAGCAGTACTTC. Full variable domain (missing parts from reference TRBV28 and TRBJ2-7): DVKVTQSSRYLVKRTGEKVFLECVQDMDHENMFWYRQDPGLGLRLIYFSYDVKMKEKGDIPEGYSVSREKKERFSLILESASTNQTSMYLCASIGSGREQYFGPGTRLTVT.